The 25 T cell receptor beta chains in this list originate from one sample, sequenced in a study of cytomegalovirus exposure and HLA in healthy donors. PCR involved 60 Vbeta and 13 Jbeta primers. Data came from immunoSEQ multiplex PCR; TCRdb stores just in-frame clones and leaves some out. The sample includes 95,000 to 150,000 clones, around 75% seen only once; the top ten take around 2%. Sequences were obtained from PBMCs. These receptors came from a man aged 30 to 45 in good health and CMV-seronegative.

This clone has only a few counts. The chain carries TRBV29-1 and TRBJ2-7; TRBD1 matches 7 bases. Germline V gene sequence: CDR1 SQVTM, CDR2 ANQGSEA. The CDR3 is made up of 12 amino acids. J was trimmed by 2 bases and V by 6 bases; bases with no gene match: 4. Here the CDR3 reads CSVRQGPYEQYF. The CDR3 nucleotides are TGCAGCGTCCGACAGGGTCCCTACGAGCAGTACTTC.

The chain is built from TRBV6-5 and TRBJ2-1; TRBD2 might be the D (6 bases). This CDR3 has 16 amino acids. CDR1 and CDR2 from the germline V gene are MNHEY and SVGAGI. V was clipped by 2 bases and J by 3 bases, with 14 bases between them. The CDR3 here is CASSYRTPDYYNEQFF. DNA of the CDR3: TGTGCCAGCAGTTACCGCACTCCGGACTACTACAATGAGCAGTTCTTC.

The chain joins TRBV5-5 to TRBJ2-7; D perhaps matches TRBD1 (5 bases). The germline V gene encodes CDR1 SGHKS and CDR2 YYEKEE (reference sequence). Trimming removed 0 bases from V and 0 bases from J, with 7 bases in between. The CDR3 totals 14 residues. This CDR3 is CASSLGQTSYEQYF. CDR3 bases: TGTGCCAGCAGCTTGGGACAGACCTCCTACGAGCAGTACTTC. Complete variable domain (other parts from reference TRBV5-5 and TRBJ2-7): DAGVTQSPTHLIKTRGQQVTLRCSPISGHKSVSWYQQVLGQGPQFIFQYYEKEERGRGNFPDRFSARQFPNYSSELNVNALLLGDSALYLCASSLGQTSYEQYFGPGTRLTVT.

This sequence joins TRBV25-1 and TRBJ2-7, with 11 bases lining up with TRBD2. With 4 bases clipped from V and 7 bases from J, the junction kept 9 bases outside the gene matches. The germline gives CDR1 MGHDK, CDR2 SYGVNS. The CDR3 loop spans 15 amino acids. Written as DNA, the CDR3 is TGTGCCAGCAGTGTGATAGCGGGGGGGCCGACGGAGCAGTACTTC. It codes for CASSVIAGGPTEQYF.

This clone was seen a single time. The rearrangement uses TRBV10-3 and TRBJ1-1; the match to TRBD1 covers 12 bases. Germline CDR1 and CDR2: ENHRY and SYGVKD. The CDR3 is 21 residues long. With 4 bases clipped from V and 1 base from J, the junction kept 19 bases outside the gene matches. CDR3 nucleotides: TGTGCCATCAGTGCCTTACCGGGACAGGGGGCTATGGGGGCCCCGAACACTGAAGCTTTCTTT. It is translated as CAISALPGQGAMGAPNTEAFF.

This chain links TRBV11-2 with TRBJ1-2; D not resolved. Trimming stripped 1 base from V and 8 bases from J, with 8 bases between. The CDR3 is 12 residues long. Per germline, CDR1 SGHAT and CDR2 FQNNGV. Here the CDR3 DNA reads TGTGCCAGCAGCTTAGGGCGTAGCGGCTACACCTTC. It encodes CASSLGRSGYTF.

The chain has TRBV18 and TRBJ2-1; TRBD2 is a possible D gene (5 bases). The CDR3 loop spans 12 amino acids. With 5 bases removed from V and 9 bases from J, the gap between germline ends came to 11 bases. Germline assignment: CDR1 KGHSH and CDR2 LQKENI. The CDR3 sequence: CASSYTSVEQFF. The DNA of the CDR3 is TGTGCCAGCTCATACACTAGTGTTGAGCAGTTCTTC. The full variable domain, with the rest looked up from reference TRBV18 and TRBJ2-1, is NAGVMQNPRHLVRRRGQEARLRCSPMKGHSHVYWYRQLPEEGLKFMVYLQKENIIDESGMPKERFSAEFPKEGPSILRIQQVVRGDSAAYFCASSYTSVEQFFGPGTRLTVL.

The V call is TRBV7-2, the J call TRBJ1-5; D uncertain. The germline V gene encodes CDR1 SGHTA and CDR2 FQGNSA. Trimming took off 2 bases at V and 6 bases at J, with 8 bases between the two ends. The CDR3 spans 13 residues. The CDR3 spells CASSLMYLQPQHF. DNA for the CDR3: TGTGCCAGCAGCTTAATGTATCTTCAGCCCCAGCATTTT.

The chain combines TRBV7-2 with TRBJ2-5; TRBD1 matches at 7 bases. The DNA end favors TRBJ2-7, so the J call may be wrong. The CDR3 has 15 residues. The V gene's germline CDR1 is SGHTA and CDR2 FQGNSA. CDR3 coding DNA: TGTGCCAGCAGCTTAGAAGGGGACAGCTCCTACGAGCAGTACTTC. It translates to CASSLEGDSSYEQYF.

J is TRBJ1-1 and V is TRBV5-4; possible D gene TRBD1, 6 bases. The germline V and J ends were trimmed by 4 bases and 4 bases, with 17 bases remaining between them. Germline V gives CDR1 SGHNT, CDR2 YYREEE (reference sequence). The length of the CDR3 is 15 residues. The DNA of the CDR3 is TGTGCCAGCAGCGTTGGGGGCGTTGGTGGCACTGAAGCTTTCTTT. Translated, it gives CASSVGGVGGTEAFF.

The chain combines TRBV7-2 with TRBJ2-7; the match to TRBD2 covers 10 bases. V shed 2 bases and J 2 bases; nucleotides not matched to a gene: 6. CDR3 length: 16 amino acids. Germline lookup yields CDR1 SGHTA and CDR2 FQGNSA. CDR3: CASSLSRLAGAYEQYF. CDR3 in DNA: TGTGCCAGCAGCTTATCCCGGCTAGCGGGGGCCTACGAGCAGTACTTC.

CDR3 DNA sequence: TGTGCCAGCAGCTTACCCAGGACAGGGGGTTACGAGCAGTACTTC. It specifies CASSLPRTGGYEQYF. The chain carries TRBV7-2 and TRBJ2-7; 10 bases are a match to TRBD1. Germline lookup yields CDR1 SGHTA and CDR2 FQGNSA. The ends lost 2 bases at V and 4 bases at J; junction bases unmatched: 5. The CDR3 spans 15 residues.

This clone occurred a few times. The chain recombines TRBV11-2 with TRBJ2-7; 9 bases map to TRBD1. Trimming removed 4 bases from V and 4 bases from J; junction bases left unmatched: 8. CDR3 size: 15 residues. In germline, CDR1 is SGHAT, CDR2 FQNNGV. CDR3 protein: CASSSTGTGIYEQYF. Written as DNA, the CDR3 is TGTGCCAGCAGCTCGACCGGGACAGGGATATACGAGCAGTACTTC.

This rearrangement joins TRBV6-6 to TRBJ1-1; 7 bases are shared with TRBD1. The CDR3 loop spans 14 amino acids. CDR1 is MNHNY and CDR2 is SVGAGI in the germline V gene (reference sequence). V was clipped by 4 bases and J by 3 bases; unmatched bases: 5. DNA for the CDR3: TGTGCCAGCAGTTCCCGCAGGGGGGACACTGAAGCTTTCTTT. Its protein product is CASSSRRGDTEAFF.

The genes are TRBV9 and TRBJ1-3; TRBD1 matches 7 bases. The J segment lost 0 bases and the V segment lost 4 bases, leaving 7 bases of the junction unmatched. Looked up from germline, CDR1 is SGDLS and CDR2 is YYNGEE. CDR3 length equals 16 residues. CDR3 amino acids: CASSQVGQSSGNTIYF. DNA for the CDR3: TGTGCCAGCAGCCAAGTGGGACAGAGCTCTGGAAACACCATATATTTT.

V usage is TRBV7-2 and J usage is TRBJ2-5; 12 bases map to TRBD1. This CDR3 has 15 amino acids. The V gene's germline CDR1 is SGHTA and CDR2 FQGNSA. The ends lost 4 bases at V and 6 bases at J; junction bases unmatched: 6. CDR3 residues: CASSSPGQGAKTQYF. For the CDR3, the DNA is TGTGCCAGCAGCTCACCGGGACAGGGGGCAAAGACCCAGTACTTC.

V gene TRBV5-6 combines with J gene TRBJ1-2; possible D gene TRBD1, 5 bases. This CDR3 has 15 amino acids. V was clipped by 3 bases and J by 4 bases, with 16 bases between them. Looked up from germline, CDR1 is SGHDT and CDR2 is YYEEEE. The CDR3 sequence is CASSSPGLPLYGYTF. Here the CDR3 DNA reads TGTGCCAGCAGCTCCCCAGGGTTGCCCCTCTATGGCTACACCTTC.

The CDR3 protein is CAWSATGNYGYTF. Written as DNA, the CDR3 is TGTGCCTGGAGTGCGACAGGAAACTATGGCTACACCTTC. This chain joins TRBV30 and TRBJ1-2, with D maybe TRBD1 (6 bases). Germline CDR1 reads GTSNPN; CDR2 reads SVGIG (reference sequence). CDR3 length: 13 residues. The ends were cut back, 1 base at V and 2 bases at J, with 8 bases in the middle.

This chain connects TRBV5-1 to TRBJ2-3; 16 bases agree with TRBD2. Trimming cost V 4 bases and J 4 bases; bases outside gene matches: 3. This CDR3 comprises 16 residues. Per the germline V gene, CDR1 is SGHRS and CDR2 is YFSETQ. This CDR3 is CASSPGLAGGPDTQYF. CDR3 DNA: TGCGCCAGCAGCCCGGGACTAGCGGGGGGGCCAGATACGCAGTATTTT.

This chain uses TRBV6-5 with TRBJ1-3, with a possible D match to TRBD1 (5 bases). Trimming removed 2 bases at V and 2 bases at J, with 7 bases between. Germline assignment: CDR1 MNHEY and CDR2 SVGAGI. This CDR3 has 14 residues. In nucleotides, the CDR3 is TGTGCCAGCAGTTACACAGGAACTGGAAACACCATATATTTT. Its translation is CASSYTGTGNTIYF.

The V gene is TRBV7-8, the J gene TRBJ2-3; 10 positions agree with TRBD1. V lost 5 bases, J lost 4 bases, and 12 bases stayed unmatched. Germline V gene data show CDR1 as SGHVS and CDR2 as FQNEAQ. The CDR3 sequence is 17 residues long. The CDR3 coding sequence is TGTGCCAGCAGCCAGACAGGGGGCGGGGTGTCAGCAGATACGCAGTATTTT. Translation gives CASSQTGGGVSADTQYF.

This chain uses TRBV18 with TRBJ2-4; a weak D match, TRBD1 (6 bases). The CDR3 is 18 residues long. V gave up 2 bases and J gave up 0 bases, with 17 bases separating them. Germline CDR1 reads KGHSH; CDR2 reads LQKENI. The CDR3 bases are TGTGCCAGCTCACCAAATAGGACAGCGAATTTAGCCAAAAACATTCAGTACTTC. This translates into CASSPNRTANLAKNIQYF.

V gene TRBV2 combines with J gene TRBJ1-1; 8 bases match TRBD1. V trimming: 1 base; J trimming: 3 bases; junction bases outside the gene matches: 7. Germline lookup yields CDR1 SNHLY and CDR2 FYNNEI. This CDR3 comprises 16 residues. In DNA, the CDR3 is TGTGCCAGCAGTGAAGACAGGGGGGGTGGACACACTGAAGCTTTCTTT. It codes for CASSEDRGGGHTEAFF.

The J gene is TRBJ2-2, the V gene TRBV28; D gene ambiguous. Looked up from germline, CDR1 is MDHEN and CDR2 is SYDVKM. The CDR3 is made up of 13 amino acids. The germline V and J ends were trimmed by 7 bases and 4 bases, with 10 bases remaining between them. The CDR3 DNA reads as TGTGCCAGCACGAACTCCCTCACCGGGGAGCTGTTTTTT. This encodes CASTNSLTGELFF.

The chain carries TRBV27 and TRBJ2-3, with 9 bases fitting TRBD2. V was pared by 5 bases and J by 2 bases, with 11 bases of the junction left unmatched. The germline gives CDR1 MNHEY, CDR2 SMNVEV (reference sequence). CDR3 size: 17 residues. The CDR3 DNA reads TGTGCCAGCAGTCTTTATGGGCTAGCGGGGTTCACAGATACGCAGTATTTT. Amino acids: CASSLYGLAGFTDTQYF.